One sample yielded the 9 T cell receptor beta chains listed below, sequenced in a study of regulatory dendritic cells for organ transplantation. Sorted T cells were CFSE-labeled and cultured approximately five days with allogeneic regulatory or mature dendritic cells at 1:10. The antigens of these receptors remain unknown. TCRdb's copy holds only in-frame clones and misses some; the assay was immunoSEQ multiplex PCR. The table lists over 10,000 clones, around two thirds of them singletons. The source material was naive CD4+ T cells from blood cultured with regulatory dendritic cells. Subset meaning: CD45RA+ naive T cells. The source of these receptors is a human donor in good health.

V gene TRBV11-2 combines with J gene TRBJ2-1, with D maybe TRBD2 (6 bases). CDR3 length equals 15 residues. Trimming shortened V by 5 bases and J by 5 bases, and 16 bases separated the two germline ends. Germline loops: CDR1 SGHAT, CDR2 FQNNGV. Here the CDR3 reads CASSLFGAGNNEQFF. CDR3 bases: TGTGCCAGCAGCCTCTTTGGGGCGGGGAACAATGAGCAGTTCTTC.

This chain links TRBV10-3 with TRBJ2-1, with 9 bases aligning to TRBD2. The CDR3 is 17 amino acids. Germline V lookup: CDR1 ENHRY, CDR2 SYGVKD. V shed 3 bases and J 4 bases; nucleotides not matched to a gene: 10. The CDR3 DNA reads TGTGCCATCAGTGATTCGGGACTAGCTACACCTTACAATGAGCAGTTCTTC. Protein sequence: CAISDSGLATPYNEQFF.

The genes are TRBV5-1 and TRBJ2-2; D is possibly TRBD1 (5 bases). Germline lookup yields CDR1 SGHRS and CDR2 YFSETQ. With 3 bases removed from V and 0 bases from J, the gap between germline ends came to 15 bases. The CDR3 contains 17 residues. CDR3 region: CASSSNPQTANTGELFF. CDR3 DNA sequence: TGCGCCAGCAGCTCCAATCCGCAGACAGCGAACACCGGGGAGCTGTTTTTT.

The J gene is TRBJ2-4, the V gene TRBV5-1; 8 bases map to TRBD2. The CDR3 length is 17 residues. V was pared by 0 bases and J by 6 bases, with 11 bases of the junction left unmatched. Germline V gene lookup returns CDR1 SGHRS and CDR2 YFSETQ. The CDR3 sequence: CASSLAVGGGAGNIQYF. The CDR3 bases are TGCGCCAGCAGCTTGGCCGTCGGGGGGGGCGCAGGAAACATTCAGTACTTC.

The V and J genes are TRBV9 and TRBJ2-3; 9 bases match TRBD1. Germline V lookup: CDR1 SGDLS, CDR2 YYNGEE. V shed 4 bases and J 6 bases; nucleotides not matched to a gene: 6. The length of the CDR3 is 14 residues. The CDR3 DNA follows: TGTGCCAGCAGCTGGACAGGGACAGGGGATACGCAGTATTTT. It encodes CASSWTGTGDTQYF.

The chain links TRBV18 to TRBJ2-5; 7 bases align to TRBD1. With 6 bases clipped from V and 1 base from J, the junction kept 11 bases outside the gene matches. The CDR3 is 16 amino acids. Per germline, CDR1 KGHSH and CDR2 LQKENI. The CDR3 DNA is TGTGCCAGCTCTCGACCTAGACAGGGTCCCCAAGAGACCCAGTACTTC. Its translation is CASSRPRQGPQETQYF. The full variable domain, in which reference TRBV18 and TRBJ2-5 provide the parts outside the CDR3, is NAGVMQNPRHLVRRRGQEARLRCSPMKGHSHVYWYRQLPEEGLKFMVYLQKENIIDESGMPKERFSAEFPKEGPSILRIQQVVRGDSAAYFCASSRPRQGPQETQYFGPGTRLLVL.

The chain links TRBV6-5 to TRBJ1-1; D is possibly TRBD1 (6 bases). With 6 bases removed from V and 10 bases from J, the gap between germline ends came to 18 bases. CDR1 and CDR2 from the germline V gene are MNHEY and SVGAGI. This CDR3 has 13 residues. The CDR3 loop is CASRAGTYIGAFF. CDR3 coding DNA: TGTGCCAGCAGAGCAGGGACATATATAGGAGCTTTCTTT.

This chain links TRBV6-5 with TRBJ2-3; 10 positions match TRBD2. There are 16 residues in the CDR3. Trimming removed 4 bases from V and 2 bases from J; junction bases left unmatched: 6. Germline V CDR1 and CDR2: MNHEY, SVGAGI. CDR3 protein: CASSLAGGTSTDTQYF. For the CDR3, the DNA is TGTGCCAGCAGTTTAGCGGGGGGAACGTCCACAGATACGCAGTATTTT.

This clone was counted a single time. This chain connects TRBV5-1 to TRBJ2-7; D not resolved. V dropped 2 bases and J dropped 6 bases, with 9 bases sitting between them. From germline, CDR1 is SGHRS and CDR2 YFSETQ. The CDR3 is 12 residues long. CDR3 protein: CASSFSGGEQYF. Here the CDR3 DNA reads TGCGCCAGCAGCTTTTCAGGTGGCGAGCAGTACTTC.